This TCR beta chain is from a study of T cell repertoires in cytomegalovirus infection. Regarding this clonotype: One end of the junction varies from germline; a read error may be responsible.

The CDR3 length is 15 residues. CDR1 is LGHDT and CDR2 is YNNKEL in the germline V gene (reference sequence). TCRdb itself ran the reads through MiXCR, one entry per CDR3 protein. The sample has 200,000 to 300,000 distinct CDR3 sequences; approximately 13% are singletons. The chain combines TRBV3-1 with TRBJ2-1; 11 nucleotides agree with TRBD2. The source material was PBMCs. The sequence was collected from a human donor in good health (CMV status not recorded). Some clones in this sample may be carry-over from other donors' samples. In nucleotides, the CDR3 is TGTGCCAGCAGCCTTAGCGGGAGGGCCTACGATGAGCAGTTCTTC. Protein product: CASSLSGRAYDEQFF.